This T cell receptor (beta chain) was sequenced during a study of T cell responses to AZD1222 COVID-19 vaccine. Data came from immunoSEQ multiplex PCR; TCRdb stores just in-frame clones and leaves some out. The sample lists about 120,000 clones; about 92% were seen once. For this clone: What it recognizes is unknown.

Study findings and constraints: Reports indicate that nearly half of spike-specific TCRs are directed at unmutated variant regions. Regions 160-218 and 743-854 held dominance among vaccine-associated CD4 TCRs, which spanned spike.

The CDR3 covers 14 residues. V gave up 3 bases and J gave up 6 bases, with 12 bases separating them. From germline, CDR1 is LNHDA and CDR2 SQIVND (reference sequence). The sequence came from an adult who received the AZD1222 COVID-19 vaccine. The V and J genes are TRBV19 and TRBJ2-4; the D gene is possibly TRBD2 (6 bases). The sample here was peripheral blood, taken 28 days after the second AZD1222 dose. Here the CDR3 reads CASSIVGGGNIQYF. The CDR3 bases are TGTGCCAGTAGTATTGTCGGGGGTGGAAACATTCAGTACTTC.